One T cell receptor beta chain is described in this entry. Germline values: CDR1 MNHEY, CDR2 SMNVEV (reference sequence). Trimming stripped 3 bases from V and 5 bases from J, with 15 bases between. The CDR3 is made up of 15 amino acids. TCRdb's copy holds only in-frame clones and misses some; the assay was immunoSEQ multiplex PCR. The data hold 68,000 or so clones, with just under 95% observed a single time. This sample is part of a study of T cells after somatic rescue of genetic block. Material: peripheral blood mononuclear cells (PBMCs). This chain joins TRBV27 and TRBJ2-3, with D tentatively TRBD1 or TRBD2 (5 bases each). The sequence was collected from a man between 35 and 55 years old. DNA for the CDR3: TGTGCCAGCAGTTTCAGGGACGGAGGAGGAGATACGCAGTATTTT. It is translated as CASSFRDGGGDTQYF.